These 32 T cell receptor beta chains were sequenced from one sample in a study of blood T cell repertoires in COVID-19. This table comes from immunoSEQ multiplex PCR, and its TCRdb copy is limited to in-frame clones, with some not included. The sample includes 30,000 to 35,000 clones, 70% to 85% of them seen just once. The sample consisted of peripheral blood. Receptor source: a woman aged 60 to 75 with acute or convalescent COVID-19.

The chain links TRBV5-1 to TRBJ1-5, with D uncertain. Germline-derived CDR1 and CDR2 are SGHRS and YFSETQ. The germline V and J ends were trimmed by 0 bases and 0 bases, with 7 bases remaining between them. The CDR3 length is 15 residues. The CDR3 DNA reads TGCGCCAGCAGCTTGGGCGCAAATAGCAATCAGCCCCAGCATTTT. It specifies CASSLGANSNQPQHF.

The rearrangement joins TRBV7-3 to TRBJ2-2; 7 bases line up with TRBD1. V trimming: 4 bases; J trimming: 5 bases; junction bases outside the gene matches: 4. Germline loops: CDR1 SGHTA, CDR2 FQGTGA. The CDR3 has 14 residues. CDR3 in DNA: TGTGCCAGCAGCTCAAGACAGGGTACCGGGGAGCTGTTTTTT. Translating gives CASSSRQGTGELFF.

The chain is built from TRBV12-3 or TRBV12-4 and TRBJ2-7; D is perhaps TRBD1 (6 bases). The V gene lost 6 bases and the J gene lost 3 bases, with 12 bases spanning the gap. This CDR3 contains 13 residues. CDR3 in amino acids: CASRLSTGYEQYF. CDR3 nucleotides: TGTGCCAGCAGACTCTCGACAGGCTACGAGCAGTACTTC.

The chain couples TRBV15 to TRBJ2-7, with D possibly being TRBD1 (6 bases). Germline V gene sequence: CDR1 LNHNV, CDR2 YYDKDF (reference sequence). The CDR3 totals 17 residues. Trimming removed 0 bases at V and 1 base at J, with 16 bases between. As DNA, the CDR3 is TGTGCCACCAGCAGAGATCATCCGACAGGAACTTCCTACGAGCAGTACTTC. Its protein is CATSRDHPTGTSYEQYF. The variable domain in full, with the rest retrieved from reference TRBV15 and TRBJ2-7, is DAMVIQNPRYQVTQFGKPVTLSCSQTLNHNVMYWYQQKSSQAPKLLFHYYDKDFNNEADTPDNFQSRRPNTSFCFLDIRSPGLGDTAMYLCATSRDHPTGTSYEQYFGPGTRLTVT.

The chain couples TRBV5-8 to TRBJ1-5, with D unresolved. Germline CDR1 and CDR2: SGHTS and YDEGEE. The V gene lost 0 bases and the J gene lost 3 bases, with 19 bases spanning the gap. CDR3 size: 18 residues. This chain's CDR3 is CASSLATGNLGDNQPQHF. CDR3 sequence (DNA): TGTGCCAGCAGCTTGGCCACCGGGAACCTCGGCGACAATCAGCCCCAGCATTTT.

The chain combines TRBV2 with TRBJ1-6; 7 bases fit TRBD1. Germline CDR1 is SNHLY and CDR2 is FYNNEI. The CDR3 is 14 amino acids. Losses at the gene ends were 6 bases for V and 9 bases for J; bases not matched to a gene: 8. The CDR3 bases are TGTGCCAGCAGAGGGGGCCCGATTGGTTCACCCCTCCACTTT. Translated, it gives CASRGGPIGSPLHF.

The CDR3 is CASSEQGGRGELFF. In DNA, the CDR3 is TGTGCCAGCAGCGAACAGGGGGGGCGTGGTGAACTGTTTTTT. The chain carries TRBV9 and TRBJ1-4; 8 nucleotides align to TRBD1. CDR1 and CDR2 (germline): SGDLS, YYNGEE. After removal of 3 bases from V and 12 bases from J, the junction contained 10 bases not matched to a gene. CDR3 length: 14 amino acids.

The rearrangement links TRBV6-5 to TRBJ1-5, with D perhaps matching TRBD1 (5 bases). V shed 4 bases and J shed 6 bases, with 13 bases lying between them. From germline, CDR1 is MNHEY and CDR2 SVGAGI. The CDR3 spans 14 residues. The CDR3 DNA follows: TGTGCCAGCAGTTTGGAACAGGTGGGTCAGCCCCAGCATTTT. Translated: CASSLEQVGQPQHF.

This clone was seen more than once but under ten times. The chain employs TRBV30 and TRBJ2-2, with a weak D call TRBD2 (7 bases). The V end lost 4 bases, the J end lost 7 bases, and 13 bases lay between the germline ends. Per the germline V gene, CDR1 is GTSNPN and CDR2 is SVGIG (reference sequence). This CDR3 has 13 residues. The CDR3 coding sequence is TGTGCCTGGACTCGGGGGGCCGGCGGGGAGCTGTTTTTT. The encoded protein is CAWTRGAGGELFF.

The chain joins TRBV27 to TRBJ2-3, with 14 bases fitting TRBD2. V shed 5 bases, J shed 7 bases, and the junction held 5 bases outside the gene matches. The CDR3 contains 15 residues. Looked up from germline, CDR1 is MNHEY and CDR2 is SMNVEV (reference sequence). As DNA, the CDR3 is TGTGCCAGCAGTATGACTAGCGGGGGGGCCTATACGCAGTATTTT. It is translated as CASSMTSGGAYTQYF.

For the CDR3, the DNA is TGTGCCAGCAGCGCTACACCCGGGGGGCTGTTCTATGGCTACACCTTC. This sequence encodes CASSATPGGLFYGYTF. The V and J genes are TRBV9 and TRBJ1-2; a weak D match, TRBD1 (6 bases). Germline V CDR1 and CDR2: SGDLS, YYNGEE. Trimming took off 3 bases at V and 4 bases at J, with 19 bases between the two ends. This CDR3 is 16 amino acids long.

V usage is TRBV10-2 and J usage is TRBJ1-1; TRBD1 matches 8 bases. The CDR3 is made up of 15 amino acids. Trimming cost V 4 bases and J 10 bases; bases outside gene matches: 14. The V gene's germline CDR1 is WSHSY and CDR2 SAAADI. Here the CDR3 reads CASSGADRVHAGAFF. The CDR3 DNA sequence: TGCGCCAGCAGTGGGGCGGACAGGGTTCATGCTGGAGCTTTCTTT.

This clone was picked up one time. This chain links TRBV19 with TRBJ1-6; TRBD1 matches at 7 bases. V shed 5 bases, J shed 9 bases, and the junction held 7 bases outside the gene matches. The germline V gene has CDR1 LNHDA and CDR2 SQIVND (reference sequence). The CDR3 loop spans 14 amino acids. CDR3 nucleotides: TGTGCCAGTAGTTCGGGACAGAGGTTTTCACCCCTCCACTTT. Its protein is CASSSGQRFSPLHF.

The chain carries TRBV10-3 and TRBJ1-2; 8 bases line up with TRBD1. The CDR3 contains 14 residues. V lost 4 bases to trimming and J lost 2 bases; unmatched junction nucleotides: 3. Germline CDR1 is ENHRY and CDR2 is SYGVKD. For the CDR3, the DNA is TGTGCCATCAGTGGGTCAGGGGGCAACTATGGCTACACCTTC. Translated, it gives CAISGSGGNYGYTF.

The V call is TRBV9, the J call TRBJ1-5; D is possibly TRBD1 (6 bases). Germline assignment: CDR1 SGDLS and CDR2 YYNGEE. This CDR3 has 14 residues. Trimming cost V 0 bases and J 3 bases, with 7 bases left between them. CDR3 protein: CASSVGQDNQPQHF. In DNA form, the CDR3 reads TGTGCCAGCAGCGTAGGACAGGACAATCAGCCCCAGCATTTT.

V and J are TRBV24-1 and TRBJ2-1, with TRBD1 matching over 12 bases. Germline trimming cut 10 bases from V and 3 bases from J; bases unmatched to any gene: 6. In germline, CDR1 is KGHDR, CDR2 SFDVKD. This CDR3 contains 15 residues. CDR3 DNA: TGTGCCACTGCCGGGACAGGGGGCTTCTACAATGAGCAGTTCTTC. This gives the protein CATAGTGGFYNEQFF.

This rearrangement joins TRBV18 to TRBJ2-7, with D maybe TRBD2 (5 bases). This CDR3 has 13 residues. Germline V gives CDR1 KGHSH, CDR2 LQKENI. V was cut by 4 bases and J by 6 bases, with 13 bases left in between. The CDR3 nucleotides are TGTGCCAGCTCACTACTAGAAGGGCGCGAGCAGTACTTC. It encodes CASSLLEGREQYF. The full variable domain, completed using reference TRBV18 and TRBJ2-7, is NAGVMQNPRHLVRRRGQEARLRCSPMKGHSHVYWYRQLPEEGLKFMVYLQKENIIDESGMPKERFSAEFPKEGPSILRIQQVVRGDSAAYFCASSLLEGREQYFGPGTRLTVT.

This clone was seen once. The gene calls are TRBV11-2 and TRBJ1-4; D unclear. V lost 5 bases and J lost 4, with 11 bases in between. The length of the CDR3 is 14 residues. Germline CDR1 is SGHAT and CDR2 is FQNNGV. The CDR3 region is CASSRPAGNEKLFF. CDR3 nucleotide sequence: TGTGCCAGCAGCCGTCCGGCGGGTAATGAAAAACTGTTTTTT.

The chain employs TRBV3-1 (or the pseudogene TRBV3-2) and TRBJ2-2; 7 nucleotides line up with TRBD1. CDR3 length: 18 residues. After removal of 1 base from V and 5 bases from J, the junction contained 13 bases not matched to a gene. CDR1 is LGHDT, CDR2 YNNKEL, per germline (reference sequence). DNA of the CDR3: TGTGCCAGCAGCCAAGCCTCTGACGCTGTACAGGGGACCGGGGAGCTGTTTTTT. Translating gives CASSQASDAVQGTGELFF.

The table lists this clone with a count of one. This chain links TRBV5-1 with TRBJ2-6; 7 bases line up with TRBD2. Germline-derived CDR1 and CDR2 are SGHRS and YFSETQ. J lost 2 bases, V lost 2 bases, and 7 bases had no gene match. The CDR3 totals 17 residues. CDR3 DNA: TGCGCCAGCAGCTTCGGGGGGTTTCCCCCTGGGGCCAACGTCCTGACTTTC. It is translated as CASSFGGFPPGANVLTF. Drawing the rest from reference TRBV5-1 and TRBJ2-6, the complete variable domain is KAGVTQTPRYLIKTRGQQVTLSCSPISGHRSVSWYQQTPGQGLQFLFEYFSETQRNKGNFPGRFSGRQFSNSRSEMNVSTLELGDSALYLCASSFGGFPPGANVLTFGAGSRLTVL.

The rearrangement uses TRBV28 and TRBJ2-1, with 8 bases fitting TRBD1. V shed 6 bases and J 4 bases; nucleotides not matched to a gene: 11. Germline V gene sequence: CDR1 MDHEN, CDR2 SYDVKM. This CDR3 comprises 16 residues. This chain's CDR3 is CASSPGQGLTYNEQFF. The CDR3 DNA reads as TGTGCCAGCAGCCCTGGACAGGGTCTAACATACAATGAGCAGTTCTTC.

The chain has TRBV30 and TRBJ2-7, with 10 bases lining up with TRBD1. Germline CDR1 is GTSNPN and CDR2 is SVGIG (reference sequence). CDR3 size: 19 residues. J was trimmed by 3 bases and V by 2 bases; bases with no gene match: 19. CDR3 in amino acids: CAWSRGQGEWLGPLYEQYF. The CDR3 region has the DNA TGTGCCTGGAGTCGCGGACAGGGGGAATGGTTGGGTCCCCTCTACGAGCAGTACTTC.

The genes are TRBV9 and TRBJ2-3; D is possibly TRBD2 (7 bases). This CDR3 comprises 16 residues. Germline V lookup: CDR1 SGDLS, CDR2 YYNGEE. Trimming took 0 bases from V and 2 from J, leaving 13 bases between them. CDR3 loop: CASSVVVGGLTDTQYF. The CDR3, as DNA: TGTGCCAGCAGCGTAGTTGTGGGGGGGCTCACAGATACGCAGTATTTT.

The DNA of the CDR3 is TGCAGCGTCCAACAGGGAAGGAGCTATGGCTACACCTTC. Translating it yields CSVQQGRSYGYTF. The chain employs TRBV29-1 and TRBJ1-2, with a weak D call TRBD1 (6 bases). The CDR3 consists of 13 residues. V was shortened by 6 bases and J by 4 bases, with 15 bases between the two germline ends. Germline assignment: CDR1 SQVTM and CDR2 ANQGSEA.

This chain uses TRBV5-1 with TRBJ2-1; TRBD2 is a possible D gene (6 bases). V was clipped by 0 bases and J by 9 bases, with 10 bases between them. Germline V gene sequence: CDR1 SGHRS, CDR2 YFSETQ. The CDR3 length is 13 residues. This CDR3 is CASSLVGEAEQFF. Here the CDR3 DNA reads TGCGCCAGCAGCTTGGTGGGGGAGGCTGAGCAGTTCTTC. Drawing the rest from reference TRBV5-1 and TRBJ2-1, the complete variable domain is KAGVTQTPRYLIKTRGQQVTLSCSPISGHRSVSWYQQTPGQGLQFLFEYFSETQRNKGNFPGRFSGRQFSNSRSEMNVSTLELGDSALYLCASSLVGEAEQFFGPGTRLTVL.

This clone was counted only a few times. The chain joins TRBV9 to TRBJ2-6; D call uncertain. Trimming pared 1 base from V and 2 bases from J, leaving 4 bases between. Germline V lookup: CDR1 SGDLS, CDR2 YYNGEE. The CDR3 is 14 residues long. The CDR3 DNA reads TGTGCCAGCAGCGTAACTCCTGGGGCCAACGTCCTGACTTTC. It codes for CASSVTPGANVLTF. The whole variable domain, filled in from reference TRBV9 and TRBJ2-6, reads DSGVTQTPKHLITATGQRVTLRCSPRSGDLSVYWYQQSLDQGLQFLIQYYNGEERAKGNILERFSAQQFPDLHSELNLSSLELGDSALYFCASSVTPGANVLTFGAGSRLTVL.

V and J are TRBV29-1 and TRBJ2-2; maybe TRBD2 (6 bases). The CDR3 contains 13 residues. The germline V gene has CDR1 SQVTM and CDR2 ANQGSEA. The ends were cut back, 6 bases at V and 7 bases at J, with 15 bases in the middle. The DNA of the CDR3 is TGCAGCGTCCAGTGGAGGGGACGCGGGGAGCTGTTTTTT. Its translation is CSVQWRGRGELFF.

This clone was seen a few times. V gene TRBV12-3 or TRBV12-4 combines with J gene TRBJ1-2; D is ambiguous. There are 12 residues in the CDR3. V was shortened by 5 bases and J by 8 bases, with 12 bases between the two germline ends. The CDR3 region is CASSPRTGGYTF. The CDR3, as DNA: TGTGCCAGCAGTCCCCGGACGGGAGGCTACACCTTC.

This sequence joins TRBV27 and TRBJ1-5; 10 bases are shared with TRBD1. There are 15 residues in the CDR3. In germline, CDR1 is MNHEY, CDR2 SMNVEV (reference sequence). After removal of 5 bases from V and 3 bases from J, the junction contained 4 bases not matched to a gene. The CDR3, as DNA: TGTGCCAGCAGTCCCGGGACAGGGGTCAATCAGCCCCAGCATTTT. The encoded protein is CASSPGTGVNQPQHF.

The gene calls are TRBV5-1 and TRBJ2-7; D is perhaps TRBD2 (6 bases). The germline CDR1 and CDR2 sequences are SGHRS and YFSETQ. The V and J ends lost 4 bases and 3 bases respectively, with 17 bases between them. The CDR3 has 15 amino acids. CDR3 residues: CASSLDGTQIYEQYF. The CDR3 coding sequence is TGCGCCAGCAGCCTGGACGGGACTCAGATCTACGAGCAGTACTTC. The full variable domain, its missing parts supplied by reference TRBV5-1 and TRBJ2-7, is KAGVTQTPRYLIKTRGQQVTLSCSPISGHRSVSWYQQTPGQGLQFLFEYFSETQRNKGNFPGRFSGRQFSNSRSEMNVSTLELGDSALYLCASSLDGTQIYEQYFGPGTRLTVT.

The rearrangement joins TRBV10-3 to TRBJ2-7, with D possibly matching TRBD2 (5 bases). Germline V gene sequence: CDR1 ENHRY, CDR2 SYGVKD. CDR3 length equals 15 residues. Between the trimmed V and J ends, which lost 2 bases and 5 bases, there was a span of 16 bases. CDR3: CAISERNGDSDEQYF. DNA of the CDR3: TGTGCCATCAGTGAGAGGAACGGGGATTCGGACGAGCAGTACTTC.

J is TRBJ2-5 and V is TRBV28; TRBD2 matches at 9 bases. From germline, CDR1 is MDHEN and CDR2 SYDVKM. CDR3 size: 16 residues. Germline trimming cut 6 bases from V and 5 bases from J; bases unmatched to any gene: 13. The CDR3: CASRPGGGGAFETQYF. The CDR3 DNA follows: TGTGCCAGCAGGCCTGGGGGCGGGGGGGCTTTTGAGACCCAGTACTTC.